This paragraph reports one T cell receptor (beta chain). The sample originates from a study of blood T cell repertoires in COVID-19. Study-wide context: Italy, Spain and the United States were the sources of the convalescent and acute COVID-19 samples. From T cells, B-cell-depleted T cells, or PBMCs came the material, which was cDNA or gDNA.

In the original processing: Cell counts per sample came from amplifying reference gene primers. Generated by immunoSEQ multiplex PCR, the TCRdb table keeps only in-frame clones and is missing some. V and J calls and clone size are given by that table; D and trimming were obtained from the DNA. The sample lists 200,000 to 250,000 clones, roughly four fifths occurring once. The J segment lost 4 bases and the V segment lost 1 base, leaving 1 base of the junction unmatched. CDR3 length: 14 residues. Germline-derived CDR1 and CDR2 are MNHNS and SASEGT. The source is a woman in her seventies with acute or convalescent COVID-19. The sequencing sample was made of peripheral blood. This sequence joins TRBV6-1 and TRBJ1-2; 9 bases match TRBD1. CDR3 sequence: CASSEETGGYGYTF. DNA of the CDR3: TGTGCCAGCAGTGAAGAGACAGGGGGCTATGGCTACACCTTC.